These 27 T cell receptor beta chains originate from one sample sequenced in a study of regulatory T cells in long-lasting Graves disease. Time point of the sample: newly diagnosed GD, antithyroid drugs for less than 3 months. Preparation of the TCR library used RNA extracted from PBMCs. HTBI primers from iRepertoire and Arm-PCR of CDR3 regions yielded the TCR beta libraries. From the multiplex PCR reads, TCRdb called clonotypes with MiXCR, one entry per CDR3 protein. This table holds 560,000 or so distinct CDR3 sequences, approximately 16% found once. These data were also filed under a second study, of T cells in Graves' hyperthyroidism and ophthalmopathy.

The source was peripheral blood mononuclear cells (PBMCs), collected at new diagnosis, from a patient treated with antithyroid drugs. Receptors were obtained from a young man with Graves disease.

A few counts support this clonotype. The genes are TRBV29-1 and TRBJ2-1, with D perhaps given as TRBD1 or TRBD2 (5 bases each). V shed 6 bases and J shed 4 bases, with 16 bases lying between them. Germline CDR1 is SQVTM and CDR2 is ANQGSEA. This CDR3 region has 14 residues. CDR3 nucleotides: TGCAGCGTGGGTGAGGGGCAGTTTTACAATGAGCAGTTCTTC. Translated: CSVGEGQFYNEQFF.

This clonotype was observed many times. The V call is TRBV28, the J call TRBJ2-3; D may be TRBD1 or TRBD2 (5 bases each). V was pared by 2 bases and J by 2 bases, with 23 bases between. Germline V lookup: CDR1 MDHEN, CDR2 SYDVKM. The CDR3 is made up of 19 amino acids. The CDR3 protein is CASSLGAGMRGRYTDTQYF. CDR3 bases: TGTGCCAGCAGTTTAGGGGCAGGGATGAGGGGACGCTACACAGATACGCAGTATTTT.

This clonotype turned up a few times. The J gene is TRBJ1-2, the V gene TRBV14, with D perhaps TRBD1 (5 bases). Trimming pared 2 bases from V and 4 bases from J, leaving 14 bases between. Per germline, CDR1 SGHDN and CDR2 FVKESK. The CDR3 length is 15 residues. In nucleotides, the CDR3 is TGTGCCAGCAGCCAATCGGACACCTCTCCCTATGGCTACACCTTC. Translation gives CASSQSDTSPYGYTF.

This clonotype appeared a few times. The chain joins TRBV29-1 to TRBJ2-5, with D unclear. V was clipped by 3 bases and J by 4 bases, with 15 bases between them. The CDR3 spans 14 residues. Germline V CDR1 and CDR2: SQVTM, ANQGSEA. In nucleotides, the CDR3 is TGCAGCGTTGATCGTCTCCTGGGAATAGAGACCCAGTACTTC. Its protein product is CSVDRLLGIETQYF.

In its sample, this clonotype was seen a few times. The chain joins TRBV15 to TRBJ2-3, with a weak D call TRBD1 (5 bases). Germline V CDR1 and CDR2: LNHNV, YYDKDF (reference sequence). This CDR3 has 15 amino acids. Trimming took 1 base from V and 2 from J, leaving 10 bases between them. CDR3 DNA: TGTGCCACCAGCAGAGTGAAGGGGCCCACAGATACGCAGTATTTT. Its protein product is CATSRVKGPTDTQYF. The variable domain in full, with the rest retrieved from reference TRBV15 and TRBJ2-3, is DAMVIQNPRYQVTQFGKPVTLSCSQTLNHNVMYWYQQKSSQAPKLLFHYYDKDFNNEADTPDNFQSRRPNTSFCFLDIRSPGLGDTAMYLCATSRVKGPTDTQYFGPGTRLTVL.

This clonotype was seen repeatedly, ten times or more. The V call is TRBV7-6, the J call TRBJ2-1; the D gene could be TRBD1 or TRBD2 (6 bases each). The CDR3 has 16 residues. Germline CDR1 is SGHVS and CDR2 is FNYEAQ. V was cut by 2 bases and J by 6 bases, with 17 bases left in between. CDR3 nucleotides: TGTGCCAGCAGCTTATTAGGGGGGAGCGGTGGCAATGAGCAGTTCTTC. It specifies CASSLLGGSGGNEQFF.

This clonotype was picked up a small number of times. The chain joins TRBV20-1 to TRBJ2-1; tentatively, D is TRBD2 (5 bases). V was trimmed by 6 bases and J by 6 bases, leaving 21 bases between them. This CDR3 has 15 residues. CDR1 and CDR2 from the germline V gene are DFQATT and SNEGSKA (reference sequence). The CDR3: CSAIIASTTGNEQFF. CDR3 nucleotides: TGCAGTGCCATAATCGCGTCGACTACGGGCAATGAGCAGTTCTTC.

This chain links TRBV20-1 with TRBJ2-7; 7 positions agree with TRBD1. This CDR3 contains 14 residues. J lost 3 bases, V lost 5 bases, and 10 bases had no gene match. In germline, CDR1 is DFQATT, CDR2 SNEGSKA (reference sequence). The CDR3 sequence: CSAEAGTELYEQYF. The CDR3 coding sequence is TGCAGTGCTGAAGCCGGGACAGAACTCTACGAGCAGTACTTC.

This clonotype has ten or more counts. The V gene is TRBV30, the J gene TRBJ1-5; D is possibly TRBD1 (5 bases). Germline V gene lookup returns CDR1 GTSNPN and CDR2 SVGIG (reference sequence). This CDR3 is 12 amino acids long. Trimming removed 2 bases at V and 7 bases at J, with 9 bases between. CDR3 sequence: CAWSLGAQPQHF. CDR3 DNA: TGTGCCTGGAGTCTTGGGGCCCAGCCCCAGCATTTT.

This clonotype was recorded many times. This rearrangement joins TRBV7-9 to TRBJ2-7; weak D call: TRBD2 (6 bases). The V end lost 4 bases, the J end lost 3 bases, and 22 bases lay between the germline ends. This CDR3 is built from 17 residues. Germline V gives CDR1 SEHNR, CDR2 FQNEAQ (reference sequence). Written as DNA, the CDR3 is TGTGCCAGCAGCTCAATACTGGAGGGGCTAGGGAACTACGAGCAGTACTTC. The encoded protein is CASSSILEGLGNYEQYF.

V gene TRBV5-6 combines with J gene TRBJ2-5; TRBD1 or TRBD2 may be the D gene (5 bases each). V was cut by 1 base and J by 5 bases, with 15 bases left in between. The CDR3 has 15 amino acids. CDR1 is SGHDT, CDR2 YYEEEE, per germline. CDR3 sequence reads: CASSLPSRGAETQYF. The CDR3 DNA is TGTGCCAGCAGCTTGCCCTCTCGAGGGGCGGAGACCCAGTACTTC.

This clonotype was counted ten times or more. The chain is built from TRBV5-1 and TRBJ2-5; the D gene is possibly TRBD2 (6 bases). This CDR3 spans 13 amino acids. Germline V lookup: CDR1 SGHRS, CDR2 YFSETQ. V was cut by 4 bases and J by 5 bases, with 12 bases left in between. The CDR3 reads CASSPGSGETQYF. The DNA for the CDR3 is TGCGCCAGCAGCCCCGGGAGCGGGGAGACCCAGTACTTC.

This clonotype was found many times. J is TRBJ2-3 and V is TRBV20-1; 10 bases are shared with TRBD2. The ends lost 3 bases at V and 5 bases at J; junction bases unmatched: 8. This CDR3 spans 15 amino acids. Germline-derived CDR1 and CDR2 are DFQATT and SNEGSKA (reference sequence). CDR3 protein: CSASELAGALDTQYF. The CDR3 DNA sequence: TGCAGTGCTAGTGAGCTAGCGGGAGCTTTAGATACGCAGTATTTT.

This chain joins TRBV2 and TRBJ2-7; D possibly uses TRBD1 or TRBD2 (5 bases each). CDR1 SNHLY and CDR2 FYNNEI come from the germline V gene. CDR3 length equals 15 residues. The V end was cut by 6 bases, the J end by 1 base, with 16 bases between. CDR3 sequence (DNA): TGTGCCAGCAGGACGGGGCCACGAAGTTCCTACGAGCAGTACTTC. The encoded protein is CASRTGPRSSYEQYF. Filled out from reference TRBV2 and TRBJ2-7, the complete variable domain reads EPEVTQTPSHQVTQMGQEVILRCVPISNHLYFYWYRQILGQKVEFLVSFYNNEISEKSEIFDDQFSVERPDGSNFTLKIRSTKLEDSAMYFCASRTGPRSSYEQYFGPGTRLTVT.

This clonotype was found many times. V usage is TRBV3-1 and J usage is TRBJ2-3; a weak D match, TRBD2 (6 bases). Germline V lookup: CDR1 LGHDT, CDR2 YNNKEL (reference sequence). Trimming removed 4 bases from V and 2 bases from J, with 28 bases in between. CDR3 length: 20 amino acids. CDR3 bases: TGTGCCAGCAGCCCACACCTTGACTATCGGCTAGCGTCGAACACAGATACGCAGTATTTT. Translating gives CASSPHLDYRLASNTDTQYF.

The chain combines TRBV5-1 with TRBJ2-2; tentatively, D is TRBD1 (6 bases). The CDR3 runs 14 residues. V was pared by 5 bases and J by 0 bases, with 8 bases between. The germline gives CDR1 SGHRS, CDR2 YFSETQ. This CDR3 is CASSWDTNTGELFF. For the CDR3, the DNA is TGCGCCAGCAGTTGGGACACGAACACCGGGGAGCTGTTTTTT.

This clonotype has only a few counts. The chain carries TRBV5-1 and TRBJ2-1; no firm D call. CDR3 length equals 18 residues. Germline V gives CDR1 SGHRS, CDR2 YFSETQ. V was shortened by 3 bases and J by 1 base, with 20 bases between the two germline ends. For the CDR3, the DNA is TGCGCCAGCAGCTCCCAGCCCCCGGGTGGTGGGTCCTACAATGAGCAGTTCTTC. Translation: CASSSQPPGGGSYNEQFF.

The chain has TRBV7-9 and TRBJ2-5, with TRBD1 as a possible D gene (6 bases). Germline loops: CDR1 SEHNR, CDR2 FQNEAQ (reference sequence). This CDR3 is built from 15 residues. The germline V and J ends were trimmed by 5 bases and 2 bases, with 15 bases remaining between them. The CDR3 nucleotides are TGTGCCAGCAGCCCTACCCGGGACAATCAAGAGACCCAGTACTTC. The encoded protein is CASSPTRDNQETQYF.

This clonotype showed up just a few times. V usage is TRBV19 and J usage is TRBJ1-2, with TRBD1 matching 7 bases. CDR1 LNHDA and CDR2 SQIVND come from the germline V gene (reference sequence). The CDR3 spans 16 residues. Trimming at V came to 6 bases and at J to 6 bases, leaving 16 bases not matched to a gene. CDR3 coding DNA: TGTGCCAGTAGCGGGACAGCTCAAGGGAGGGACCATGGCTACACCTTC. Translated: CASSGTAQGRDHGYTF.

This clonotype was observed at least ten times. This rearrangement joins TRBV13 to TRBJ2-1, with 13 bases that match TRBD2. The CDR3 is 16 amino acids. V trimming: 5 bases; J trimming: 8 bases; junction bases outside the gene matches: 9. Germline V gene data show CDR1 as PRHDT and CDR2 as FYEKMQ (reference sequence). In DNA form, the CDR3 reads TGTGCCAGCAGCGCCTGGACTAGCGGGAGAACCGATGAGCAGTTCTTC. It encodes CASSAWTSGRTDEQFF. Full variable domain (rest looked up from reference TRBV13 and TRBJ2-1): AAGVIQSPRHLIKEKRETATLKCYPIPRHDTVYWYQQGPGQDPQFLISFYEKMQSDKGSIPDRFSAQQFSDYHSELNMSSLELGDSALYFCASSAWTSGRTDEQFFGPGTRLTVL.

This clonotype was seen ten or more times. Here the CDR3 DNA reads TGTGCCAGCAGGGGACAGGGAGACGACAATGAGCAGTTCTTC. Amino acids: CASRGQGDDNEQFF. This sequence joins TRBV12-3 or TRBV12-4 and TRBJ2-1, with 9 nucleotides matching TRBD1. V lost 6 bases to trimming and J lost 5 bases; unmatched junction nucleotides: 5. The CDR3 is 14 amino acids.

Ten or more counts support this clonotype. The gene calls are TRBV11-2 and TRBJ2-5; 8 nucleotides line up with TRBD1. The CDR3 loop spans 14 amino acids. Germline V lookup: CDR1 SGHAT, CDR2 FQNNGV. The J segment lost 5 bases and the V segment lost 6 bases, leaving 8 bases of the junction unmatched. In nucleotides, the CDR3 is TGTGCCAGCAGAGACAGGGGTGGTGTGGAGACCCAGTACTTC. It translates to CASRDRGGVETQYF. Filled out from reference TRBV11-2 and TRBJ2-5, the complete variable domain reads EAGVAQSPRYKIIEKRQSVAFWCNPISGHATLYWYQQILGQGPKLLIQFQNNGVVDDSQLPKDRFSAERLKGVDSTLKIQPAKLEDSAVYLCASRDRGGVETQYFGPGTRLLVL.

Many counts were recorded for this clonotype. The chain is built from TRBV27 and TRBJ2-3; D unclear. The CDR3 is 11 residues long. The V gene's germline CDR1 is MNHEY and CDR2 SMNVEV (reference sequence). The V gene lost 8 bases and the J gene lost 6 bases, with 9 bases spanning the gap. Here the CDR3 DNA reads TGTGCCAGCGGCAGACTTGATACGCAGTATTTT. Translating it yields CASGRLDTQYF.

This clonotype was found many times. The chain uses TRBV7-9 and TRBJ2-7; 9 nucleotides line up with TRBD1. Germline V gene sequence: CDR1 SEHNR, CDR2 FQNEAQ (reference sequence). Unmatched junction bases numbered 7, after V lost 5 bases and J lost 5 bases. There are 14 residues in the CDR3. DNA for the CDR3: TGTGCCAGCAGCCAACCGGGACAGGGACACGAGCAGTACTTC. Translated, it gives CASSQPGQGHEQYF.

The CDR3 DNA reads as TGTGCCAGCAGCCAAGCTTTAAGACTCAATGGCAATGAGCAGTTCTTC. Its protein product is CASSQALRLNGNEQFF. The chain joins TRBV7-2 to TRBJ2-1; D remains ambiguous. In germline, CDR1 is SGHTA, CDR2 FQGNSA. The CDR3 is 16 amino acids. With 5 bases removed from V and 6 bases from J, the gap between germline ends came to 20 bases.

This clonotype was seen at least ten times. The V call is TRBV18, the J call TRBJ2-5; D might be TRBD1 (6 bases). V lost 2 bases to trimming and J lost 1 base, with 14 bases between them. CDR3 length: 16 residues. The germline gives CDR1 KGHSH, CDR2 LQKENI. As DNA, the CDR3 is TGTGCCAGCTCACCAAGAGGGGGTTCAACCCAAGAGACCCAGTACTTC. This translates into CASSPRGGSTQETQYF.

Here the CDR3 reads CASGGTGRRELFF. The CDR3 coding sequence is TGTGCCAGCGGGGGGACAGGCCGCAGGGAGCTGTTTTTT. This rearrangement joins TRBV2 to TRBJ2-2; 8 bases fit TRBD1. CDR1 SNHLY and CDR2 FYNNEI come from the germline V gene. V was pared by 8 bases and J by 9 bases, with 8 bases of the junction left unmatched. The CDR3 consists of 13 residues.